This T cell receptor (beta chain) was captured in a study of blood T cells in healthy people across ages. Germline V gene lookup returns CDR1 ENHRY and CDR2 SYGVKD. The length of the CDR3 is 14 residues. Trimming removed 9 bases from V and 5 bases from J, with 20 bases in between. Study-wide points: Naive CD4+ cell counts and diversity both ran higher in long-lived than in aged donors.

Using a J-beta primer mix together with a sample-barcoded 5' primer, a second PCR was run for about 6 to 11 cycles. TCRdb re-called the 5' RACE reads with MiXCR, one entry per CDR3 protein. The profile shows about 730,000 distinct CDR3 sequences, 35% to 45% of them singletons. In this sample, this clonotype turned up many times. What it binds is unknown. Researchers collected about 9.6 milliliters of peripheral blood from every single donor. This receptor was identified in a woman aged 55-70 years in good health. Sequenced material: blood. The chain links TRBV10-3 to TRBJ2-7, with a possible D match to TRBD1 (5 bases). CDR3 DNA sequence: TGTGCCATTAACTCAGGGTTGATTAAAGACGAGCAGTACTTC. Protein product: CAINSGLIKDEQYF.